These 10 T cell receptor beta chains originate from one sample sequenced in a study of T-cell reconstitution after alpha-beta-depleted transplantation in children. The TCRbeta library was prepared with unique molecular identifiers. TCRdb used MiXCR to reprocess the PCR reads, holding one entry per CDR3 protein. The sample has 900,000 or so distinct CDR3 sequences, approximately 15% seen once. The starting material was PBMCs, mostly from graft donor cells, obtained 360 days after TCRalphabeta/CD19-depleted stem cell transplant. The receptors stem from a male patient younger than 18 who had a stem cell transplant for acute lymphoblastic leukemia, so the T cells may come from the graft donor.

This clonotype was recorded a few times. The CDR3 loop reads CASSVDFRNRELFF. The DNA for the CDR3 is TGTGCCAGCAGCGTAGATTTCAGGAACAGGGAGCTGTTTTTT. The chain employs TRBV9 and TRBJ2-2; D gene unclear. V was shortened by 0 bases and J by 9 bases, with 12 bases between the two germline ends. CDR1 is SGDLS, CDR2 YYNGEE, per germline. CDR3 length: 14 amino acids.

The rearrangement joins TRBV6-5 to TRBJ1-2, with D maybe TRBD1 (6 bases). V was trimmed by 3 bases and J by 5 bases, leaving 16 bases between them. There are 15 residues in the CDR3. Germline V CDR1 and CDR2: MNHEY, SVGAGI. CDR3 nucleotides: TGTGCCAGCAGTTATCTTCAGGGGCTACCGTATGGCTACACCTTC. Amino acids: CASSYLQGLPYGYTF.

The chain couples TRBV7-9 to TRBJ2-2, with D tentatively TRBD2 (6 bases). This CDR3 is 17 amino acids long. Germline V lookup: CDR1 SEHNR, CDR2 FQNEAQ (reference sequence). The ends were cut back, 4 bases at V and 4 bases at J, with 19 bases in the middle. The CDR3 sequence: CASSSPSAGSFTGELFF. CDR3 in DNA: TGTGCCAGCAGCTCACCTTCGGCGGGATCGTTCACCGGGGAGCTGTTTTTT.

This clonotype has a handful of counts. The CDR3 here is CASSFNALKETQYF. The CDR3 DNA sequence: TGCGCCAGCAGCTTCAATGCCCTCAAAGAGACCCAGTACTTC. The genes are TRBV5-1 and TRBJ2-5; no reliable D call. The germline V gene has CDR1 SGHRS and CDR2 YFSETQ. CDR3 length equals 14 residues. V lost 2 bases and J 3 bases, leaving 11 bases between the germline ends.

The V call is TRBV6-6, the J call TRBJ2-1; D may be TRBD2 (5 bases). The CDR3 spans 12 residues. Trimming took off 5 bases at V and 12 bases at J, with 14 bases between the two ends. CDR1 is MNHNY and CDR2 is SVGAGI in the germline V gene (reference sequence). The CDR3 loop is CASSRTSPGQFF. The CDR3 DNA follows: TGTGCCAGCAGTCGGACTTCCCCGGGGCAGTTCTTC.

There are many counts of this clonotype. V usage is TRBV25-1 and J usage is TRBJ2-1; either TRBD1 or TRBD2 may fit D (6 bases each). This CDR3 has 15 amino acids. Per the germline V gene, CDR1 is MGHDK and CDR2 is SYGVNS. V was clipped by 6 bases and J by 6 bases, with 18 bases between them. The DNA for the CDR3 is TGTGCCAGCAGCGTTGAGCCGGGGGCTATCAATGAGCAGTTCTTC. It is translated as CASSVEPGAINEQFF.

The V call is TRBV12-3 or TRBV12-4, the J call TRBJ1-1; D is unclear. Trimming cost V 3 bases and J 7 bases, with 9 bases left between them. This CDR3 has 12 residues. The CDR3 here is CASSLETNEAFF. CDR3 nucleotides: TGTGCCAGCAGTTTGGAGACTAATGAAGCTTTCTTT.

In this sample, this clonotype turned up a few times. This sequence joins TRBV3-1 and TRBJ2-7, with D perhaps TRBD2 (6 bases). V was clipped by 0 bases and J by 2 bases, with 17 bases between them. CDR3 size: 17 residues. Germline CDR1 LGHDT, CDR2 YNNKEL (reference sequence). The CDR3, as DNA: TGTGCCAGCAGCCAAGAGGTTGCGGGACTTGGGGCCTACGAGCAGTACTTC. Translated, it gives CASSQEVAGLGAYEQYF.

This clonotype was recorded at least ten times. In DNA form, the CDR3 reads TGTGCCAGCAGCTTGGAGGGCCCGAACTCCTACAATGAGCAGTTCTTC. Its protein is CASSLEGPNSYNEQFF. This chain joins TRBV5-6 and TRBJ2-1; D ambiguous. The CDR3 is 16 amino acids. V lost 0 bases and J 0 bases, leaving 10 bases between the germline ends. Germline CDR1 and CDR2: SGHDT and YYEEEE.

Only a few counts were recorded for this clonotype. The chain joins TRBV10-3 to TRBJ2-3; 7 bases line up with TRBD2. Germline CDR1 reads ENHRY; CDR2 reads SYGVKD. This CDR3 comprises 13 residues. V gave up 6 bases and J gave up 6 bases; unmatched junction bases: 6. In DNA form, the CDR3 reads TGTGCCATCAGCCGCGGGGGATGGGATACGCAGTATTTT. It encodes CAISRGGWDTQYF.